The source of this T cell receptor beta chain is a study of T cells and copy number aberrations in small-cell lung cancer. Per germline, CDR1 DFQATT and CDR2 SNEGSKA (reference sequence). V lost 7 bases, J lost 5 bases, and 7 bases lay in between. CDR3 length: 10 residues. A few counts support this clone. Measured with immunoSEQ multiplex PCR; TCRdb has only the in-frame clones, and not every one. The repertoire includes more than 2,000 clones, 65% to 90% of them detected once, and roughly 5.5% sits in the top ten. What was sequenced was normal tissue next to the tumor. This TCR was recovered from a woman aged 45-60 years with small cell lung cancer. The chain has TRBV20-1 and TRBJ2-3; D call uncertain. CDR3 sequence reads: CSGPEDTQYF. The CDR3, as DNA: TGCAGTGGGCCGGAAGATACGCAGTATTTT.